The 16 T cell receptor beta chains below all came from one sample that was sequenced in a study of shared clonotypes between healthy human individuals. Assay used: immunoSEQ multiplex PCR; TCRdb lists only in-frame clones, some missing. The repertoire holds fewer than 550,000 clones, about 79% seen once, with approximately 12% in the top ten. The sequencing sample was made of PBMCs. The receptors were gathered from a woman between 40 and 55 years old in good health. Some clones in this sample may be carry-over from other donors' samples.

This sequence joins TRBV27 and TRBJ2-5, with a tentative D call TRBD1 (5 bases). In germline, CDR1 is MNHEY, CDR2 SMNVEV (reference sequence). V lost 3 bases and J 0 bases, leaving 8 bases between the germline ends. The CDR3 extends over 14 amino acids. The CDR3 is CASSLRQHQETQYF. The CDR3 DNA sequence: TGTGCCAGCAGTTTGAGACAGCACCAAGAGACCCAGTACTTC.

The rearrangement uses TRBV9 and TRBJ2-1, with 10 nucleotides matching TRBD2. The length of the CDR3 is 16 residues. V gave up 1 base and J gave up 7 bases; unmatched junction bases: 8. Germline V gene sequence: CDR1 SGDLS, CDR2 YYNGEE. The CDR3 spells CASSVLPAGGGNEQFF. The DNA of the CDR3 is TGTGCCAGCAGCGTACTACCAGCGGGAGGGGGTAATGAGCAGTTCTTC.

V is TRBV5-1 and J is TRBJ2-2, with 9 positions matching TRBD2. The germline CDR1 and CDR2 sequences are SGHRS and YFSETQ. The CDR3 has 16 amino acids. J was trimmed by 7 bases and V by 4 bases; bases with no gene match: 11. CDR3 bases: TGCGCCAGCAGCAGGATAGCGGGAGCGACTGACGGGGAGCTGTTTTTT. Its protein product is CASSRIAGATDGELFF. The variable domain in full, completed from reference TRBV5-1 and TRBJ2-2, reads KAGVTQTPRYLIKTRGQQVTLSCSPISGHRSVSWYQQTPGQGLQFLFEYFSETQRNKGNFPGRFSGRQFSNSRSEMNVSTLELGDSALYLCASSRIAGATDGELFFGEGSRLTVL.

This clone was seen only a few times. CDR3 sequence reads: CASSPGVSTDTQYF. The CDR3 DNA is TGTGCCAGCAGCCCCGGAGTTAGCACAGATACGCAGTATTTT. This chain joins TRBV7-9 and TRBJ2-3; the D is unclear. V gave up 5 bases and J gave up 0 bases, with 9 bases separating them. The CDR3 length is 14 residues. Germline values: CDR1 SEHNR, CDR2 FQNEAQ (reference sequence).

CDR3: CATSKGGGYEQFF. CDR3 bases: TGTGCCACCAGCAAAGGAGGGGGCTATGAGCAGTTCTTC. The chain is built from TRBV15 and TRBJ2-1; D is possibly TRBD1 (7 bases). CDR1 is LNHNV and CDR2 is YYDKDF in the germline V gene (reference sequence). V was trimmed by 4 bases and J by 8 bases, leaving 12 bases between them. CDR3 length: 13 residues.

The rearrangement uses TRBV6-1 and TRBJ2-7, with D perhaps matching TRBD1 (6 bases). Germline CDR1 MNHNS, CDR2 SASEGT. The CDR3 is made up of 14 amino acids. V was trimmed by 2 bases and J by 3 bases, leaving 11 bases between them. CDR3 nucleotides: TGTGCCAGCAGTGAACAGGGGTGGGTCTACGAGCAGTACTTC. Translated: CASSEQGWVYEQYF.

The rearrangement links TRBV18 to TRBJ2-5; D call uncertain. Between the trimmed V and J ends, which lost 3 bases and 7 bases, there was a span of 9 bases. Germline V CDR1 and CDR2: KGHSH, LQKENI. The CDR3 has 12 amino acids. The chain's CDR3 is CASSPPVGTQYF. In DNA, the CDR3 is TGTGCCAGCTCACCGCCGGTGGGGACCCAGTACTTC.

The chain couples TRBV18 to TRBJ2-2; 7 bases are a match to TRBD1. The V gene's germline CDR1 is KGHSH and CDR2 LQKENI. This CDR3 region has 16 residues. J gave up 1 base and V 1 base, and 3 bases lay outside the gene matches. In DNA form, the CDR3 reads TGTGCCAGCTCACCACGGGACAGTCAGAACACCGGGGAGCTGTTTTTT. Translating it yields CASSPRDSQNTGELFF.

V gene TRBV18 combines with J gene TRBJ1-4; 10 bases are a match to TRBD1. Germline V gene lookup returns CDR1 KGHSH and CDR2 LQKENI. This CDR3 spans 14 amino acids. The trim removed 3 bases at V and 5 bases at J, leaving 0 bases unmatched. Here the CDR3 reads CASSPGQGNEKLFF. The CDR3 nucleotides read TGTGCCAGCTCACCGGGACAGGGGAATGAAAAACTGTTTTTT.

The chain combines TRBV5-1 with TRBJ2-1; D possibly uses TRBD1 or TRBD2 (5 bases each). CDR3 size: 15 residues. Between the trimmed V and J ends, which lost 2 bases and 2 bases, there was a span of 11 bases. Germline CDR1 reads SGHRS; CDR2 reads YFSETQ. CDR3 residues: CASSLTGTTYNEQFF. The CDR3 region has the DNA TGCGCCAGCAGCTTAACCGGGACCACCTACAATGAGCAGTTCTTC.

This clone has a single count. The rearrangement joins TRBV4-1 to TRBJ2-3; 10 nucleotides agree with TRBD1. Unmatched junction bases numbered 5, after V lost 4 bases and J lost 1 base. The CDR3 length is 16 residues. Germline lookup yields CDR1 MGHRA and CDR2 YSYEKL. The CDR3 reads CASSRAGTGGTDTQYF. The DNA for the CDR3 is TGCGCCAGCAGCCGAGCAGGGACAGGGGGCACAGATACGCAGTATTTT.

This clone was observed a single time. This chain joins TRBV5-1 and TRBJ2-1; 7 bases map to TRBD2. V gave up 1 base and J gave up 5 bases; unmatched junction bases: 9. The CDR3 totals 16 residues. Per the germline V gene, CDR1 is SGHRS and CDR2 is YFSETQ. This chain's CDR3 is CASSLIGSSGHNEQFF. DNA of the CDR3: TGCGCCAGCAGCTTGATTGGGTCTAGCGGCCACAATGAGCAGTTCTTC.

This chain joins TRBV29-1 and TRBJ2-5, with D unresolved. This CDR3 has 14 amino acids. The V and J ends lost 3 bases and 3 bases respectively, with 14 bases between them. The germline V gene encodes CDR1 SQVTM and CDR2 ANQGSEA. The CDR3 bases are TGCAGCGTTGAGAAAGGTGGCGGAGAAGAGACCCAGTACTTC. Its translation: CSVEKGGGEETQYF. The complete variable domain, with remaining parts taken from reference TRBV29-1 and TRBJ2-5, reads SAVISQKPSRDICQRGTSLTIQCQVDSQVTMMFWYRQQPGQSLTLIATANQGSEATYESGFVIDKFPISRPNLTFSTLTVSNMSPEDSSIYLCSVEKGGGEETQYFGPGTRLLVL.

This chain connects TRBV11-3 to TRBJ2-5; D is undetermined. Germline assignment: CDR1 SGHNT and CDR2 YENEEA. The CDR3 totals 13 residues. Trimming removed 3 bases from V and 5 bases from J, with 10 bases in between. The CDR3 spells CASSFSTSETQYF. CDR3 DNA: TGTGCCAGCAGCTTTTCTACTTCGGAGACCCAGTACTTC.

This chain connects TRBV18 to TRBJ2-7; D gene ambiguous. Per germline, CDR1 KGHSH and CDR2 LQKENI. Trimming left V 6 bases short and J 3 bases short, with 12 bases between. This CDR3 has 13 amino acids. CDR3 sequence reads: CASSYGNHYEQYF. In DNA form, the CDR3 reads TGTGCCAGCTCCTACGGTAATCACTACGAGCAGTACTTC.

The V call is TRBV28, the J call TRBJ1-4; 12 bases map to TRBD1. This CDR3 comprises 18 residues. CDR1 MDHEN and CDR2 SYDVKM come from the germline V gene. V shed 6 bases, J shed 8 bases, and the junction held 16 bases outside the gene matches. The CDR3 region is CASRPWGTGGASMEKLFF. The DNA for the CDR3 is TGTGCCAGCAGACCCTGGGGGACAGGGGGCGCGAGTATGGAAAAACTGTTTTTT.